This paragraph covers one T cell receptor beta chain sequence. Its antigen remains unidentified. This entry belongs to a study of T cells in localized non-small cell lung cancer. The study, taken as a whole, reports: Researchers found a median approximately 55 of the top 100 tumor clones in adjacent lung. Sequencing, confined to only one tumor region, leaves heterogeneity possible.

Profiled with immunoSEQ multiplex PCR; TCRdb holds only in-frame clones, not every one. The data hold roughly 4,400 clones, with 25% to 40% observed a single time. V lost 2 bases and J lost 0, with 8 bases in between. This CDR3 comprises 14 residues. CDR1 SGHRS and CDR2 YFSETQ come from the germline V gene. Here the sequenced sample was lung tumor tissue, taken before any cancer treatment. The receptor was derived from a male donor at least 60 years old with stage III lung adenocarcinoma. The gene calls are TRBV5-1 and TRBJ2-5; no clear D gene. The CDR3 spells CASSFRSYQETQYF. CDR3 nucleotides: TGCGCCAGCAGCTTCAGGAGCTACCAAGAGACCCAGTACTTC.